This TCR beta chain comes out of a study of CD8+ T cells in alopecia areata. Turning to the study itself: Those treated were given oral tofacitinib at 5 to 10 mg twice daily.

Treatment given: oral pan-JAK inhibitor, 5-10 mg twice daily. Trimming stripped 5 bases from V and 3 bases from J, with 11 bases between. Germline assignment: CDR1 MDHEN and CDR2 SYDVKM. The CDR3 spans 14 residues. It was cDNA, reverse transcribed from extracted RNA, that served as the sequencing template. Only in-frame clones appear in the TCRdb table, and some are missing; sequencing was by immunoSEQ multiplex PCR. The sample consists of about 190,000 clones, 45% to 75% of them appearing once. The rearrangement uses TRBV28 and TRBJ1-5; no reliable D call. This TCR was recovered from a human donor with alopecia areata. The sequences come from CD4+ T cells sorted from blood, collected at week 4, from a patient treated with tofacitinib. DNA for the CDR3: TGTGCCAGCAGTGCCCCGGAAATCAATCAGCCCCAGCATTTT. Encoded protein: CASSAPEINQPQHF.